Listed below are T cell receptor beta chains from one sample, sequenced in a study of T cells in Graves' hyperthyroidism and ophthalmopathy. TCRdb re-called the multiplex PCR reads through MiXCR, storing one row per CDR3 protein. The sample includes a few hundred thousand distinct CDR3 sequences, 12% to 15% of them seen just once. The sequencing sample was made of blood. The receptor set was obtained from a woman between 40 and 55 years old with Graves' hyperthyroidism. The CDR3 runs from the conserved cysteine through the conserved F or W. A D gene is named only where the DNA matches it firmly. Not all rows give a size; the values are once, few, many and, for expanded clones, a class.

>TRBV6-1|TRBJ1-2|TRBD1|once|19
CASRSRSTSGTGRLYGYTF
TGTGCCAGCAGATCACGCTCTACGTCCGGGACAGGGCGGCTCTATGGCTACACCTTC
>TRBV6-5|TRBJ2-3|TRBD2|many|18
CASSYSTGLAGGPGTQYF
TGTGCCAGCAGTTACTCGACCGGACTAGCGGGAGGGCCGGGTACGCAGTATTTT
>TRBV2|TRBJ2-7|NA|many|13
CASKTDDSYEQYF
TGTGCCAGCAAAACTGATGACTCCTACGAGCAGTACTTC
>TRBV20-1|TRBJ2-4|TRBD1|many|18
CSARVSGGPALAKNIQYF
TGCAGTGCTAGAGTGTCAGGGGGACCCGCCTTAGCCAAAAACATTCAGTACTTC
>TRBV20-1|TRBJ2-2|TRBD2|NA|16
CSARPRLAGNTGELFF
TGCAGTGCTAGACCGAGACTAGCGGGAAACACCGGGGAGCTGTTTTTT
>TRBV19|TRBJ1-5|NA|NA|15
CASSIVASDNQPQHF
TGTGCCAGTAGTATAGTTGCGTCGGATAATCAGCCCCAGCATTTT
>TRBV9|TRBJ1-5|NA|once|14
CASSVRSSNQPQHF
TGTGCCAGCAGCGTTAGGAGTAGCAATCAGCCCCAGCATTTT
>TRBV20-1|TRBJ2-5|TRBD2|many|14
CSASSSGSTETQYF
TGCAGTGCTAGTTCGAGCGGGAGTACGGAGACCCAGTACTTC
>TRBV5-5|TRBJ2-1|TRBD2|NA|15
CASSLGTSGRSEQFF
TGTGCCAGCAGCTTAGGGACTAGCGGGAGGAGTGAGCAGTTCTTC
>TRBV7-2|TRBJ2-3|TRBD2|NA|17
CASSPPGLAGVEDTQYF
TGTGCCAGCAGCCCACCGGGACTAGCGGGAGTGGAAGATACGCAGTATTTT
>TRBV28|TRBJ2-1|NA|NA|14
CASSFRQTYNEQFF
TGTGCCAGCAGTTTCCGACAGACCTACAATGAGCAGTTCTTC
>TRBV6-2/TRBV6-3|TRBJ2-7|NA|NA|15
CASRGLRAESYEQYF
TGTGCCAGCAGAGGCCTAAGAGCGGAATCCTACGAGCAGTACTTC
>TRBV20-1|TRBJ2-1|TRBD2|few|13
CTARSGSPNEQFF
TGCACCGCGCGTAGCGGGAGCCCCAATGAGCAGTTCTTC
>TRBV6-1|TRBJ1-1|NA|NA|13
CASRAQVGTEAFF
TGTGCCAGCAGAGCACAGGTGGGCACTGAAGCTTTCTTT
>TRBV4-1|TRBJ1-1|NA|few|19
CASSQDVTGSAKVNTEAFF
TGCGCCAGCAGCCAAGACGTAACAGGGAGCGCTAAGGTGAACACTGAAGCTTTCTTT
>TRBV10-3|TRBJ1-1|TRBD1|NA|15
CAISGQGAPNTEAFF
TGTGCCATCAGTGGACAGGGGGCCCCGAACACTGAAGCTTTCTTT
>TRBV9|TRBJ1-1|TRBD1|many|18
CASSDAPGQGERDTEAFF
TGTGCCAGCAGCGATGCCCCCGGACAGGGGGAACGCGACACTGAAGCTTTCTTT
>TRBV6-8|TRBJ2-7|NA|many|14
CASSLRWPVYEQYF
TGTGCCAGCAGTTTGCGTTGGCCGGTCTACGAGCAGTACTTC
>TRBV3-1|TRBJ2-6|NA|many|17
CASSHLRTGAGANVLTF
TGTGCCAGCAGCCACCTTCGGACGGGAGCGGGGGCCAACGTCCTGACTTTC
>TRBV12-3/TRBV12-4|TRBJ1-6|NA|many|16
CASRDVTGNYNSPLHF
TGTGCCAGCAGAGACGTAACAGGGAACTATAATTCACCCCTCCACTTT
>TRBV6-1|TRBJ1-3|NA|NA|13
CASSRQLRDTIYF
TGTGCCAGCAGCAGACAGCTTAGAGACACCATATATTTT
>TRBV28|TRBJ2-2|NA|many|15
CASSLGGSDAGELFF
TGTGCCAGCAGTTTGGGGGGATCAGACGCCGGGGAGCTGTTTTTT
>TRBV27|TRBJ1-1|TRBD1|many|15
CASSGRGTGATEAFF
TGTGCCAGCAGTGGCCGAGGGACAGGGGCCACTGAAGCTTTCTTT
>TRBV12-3/TRBV12-4|TRBJ1-6|NA|NA|14
CASSLGVNNSPLHF
TGTGCCAGCAGTTTGGGGGTGAATAATTCACCCCTCCACTTT
>TRBV6-4|TRBJ1-4|TRBD1|NA|19
CASRPSRRDRNATNEKLFF
TGTGCCAGCAGACCGTCTCGCCGGGACAGGAATGCAACTAATGAAAAACTGTTTTTT
>TRBV20-1|TRBJ2-6|NA|few|19
CSARDPGKRGGSGANVLTF
TGCAGTGCTAGAGATCCTGGCAAAAGGGGGGGATCTGGGGCCAACGTCCTGACTTTC
>TRBV20-1|TRBJ2-1|TRBD2|few|18
CSAPTSGGPKLAYNEQFF
TGCAGTGCCCCGACTAGCGGGGGACCCAAATTAGCCTACAATGAGCAGTTCTTC
>TRBV2|TRBJ2-1|NA|many|13
CASSDRAYNEQFF
TGTGCCAGCAGTGATCGGGCCTACAATGAGCAGTTCTTC
>TRBV29-1|TRBJ2-7|TRBD2|many|15
CSVAGLAGVAYEQYF
TGCAGCGTCGCCGGACTAGCGGGAGTCGCCTACGAGCAGTACTTC
>TRBV30|TRBJ2-7|TRBD1|many|14
CAWSRTGQPYEQYF
TGTGCCTGGAGTCGGACAGGGCAGCCATACGAGCAGTACTTC
>TRBV28|TRBJ1-5|NA|many|15
CASRQSGPGDQPQHF
TGTGCCAGTCGACAGTCCGGGCCAGGGGATCAGCCCCAGCATTTT
>TRBV3-1|TRBJ2-7|NA|many|15
CASSQGTVTPREQYF
TGTGCCAGCAGCCAAGGGACAGTGACACCGCGCGAGCAGTACTTC
>TRBV20-1|TRBJ1-5|NA|NA|14
CSAFQGRVDQPQHF
TGCAGTGCTTTTCAGGGCAGGGTGGATCAGCCCCAGCATTTT
>TRBV19|TRBJ1-5|TRBD1|NA|14
CASSNIQGNQPQHF
TGTGCCAGTAGTAATATACAGGGGAATCAGCCCCAGCATTTT
>TRBV15|TRBJ2-3|NA|NA|15
CATSRDLQGTDTQYF
TGTGCCACCAGCAGAGATCTACAGGGCACAGATACGCAGTATTTT
>TRBV25-1|TRBJ2-5|NA|few|17
CASSEYNLRQGTETQYF
TGTGCCAGCAGTGAATATAATCTTCGGCAGGGGACAGAGACCCAGTACTTC
>TRBV11-2|TRBJ2-4|NA|few|14
CASSLPGAENIQYF
TGTGCCAGCAGCTTACCCGGGGCAGAAAACATTCAGTACTTC
>TRBV24-1|TRBJ1-2|TRBD1|NA|14
CATSDLTGGSGYTF
TGTGCCACCAGTGACCTGACAGGGGGCTCTGGCTACACCTTC
>TRBV30|TRBJ2-7|TRBD2|many|15
CAWTSGGPFSYEQYF
TGTGCCTGGACTAGCGGGGGGCCCTTCTCCTACGAGCAGTACTTC
>TRBV30|TRBJ1-3|TRBD1|many|15
CAWRPGQGSGNTIYF
TGTGCCTGGAGACCGGGACAGGGCTCTGGAAACACCATATATTTT
>TRBV6-4|TRBJ1-4|TRBD1|NA|15
CASSQLTGTVEKLVF
TGTGCCAGCAGCCAGCTAACCGGGACAGTGGAAAAACTGGTTTTT
>TRBV30|TRBJ1-1|NA|NA|12
CAWSARAAEAFF
TGTGCCTGGAGCGCCCGCGCAGCTGAAGCTTTCTTT
>TRBV20-1|TRBJ1-1|NA|many|14
CSARPADMNTEAFF
TGCAGTGCTAGGCCGGCGGACATGAACACTGAAGCTTTCTTT
>TRBV5-1|TRBJ1-3|NA|few|14
CASSMENSGNTIYF
TGCGCCAGCAGCATGGAGAACTCTGGAAACACCATATATTTT
>TRBV20-1|TRBJ2-7|TRBD2|many|17
CSATGGTYRDLSYEQYF
TGCAGTGCTACCGGGGGGACCTACCGGGATCTCTCCTACGAGCAGTACTTC
>TRBV24-1|TRBJ2-2|TRBD2|NA|15
CATGGPGGATGELFF
TGTGCCACCGGGGGACCGGGAGGGGCCACCGGGGAGCTGTTTTTT
>TRBV20-1|TRBJ1-5|NA|NA|12
CSGRGSNQPQHF
TGCAGTGGACGAGGGAGCAATCAGCCCCAGCATTTT
>TRBV2|TRBJ2-3|NA|many|13
CASSLNSPDTQYF
TGTGCCAGCAGCCTTAACTCACCTGATACGCAGTATTTT